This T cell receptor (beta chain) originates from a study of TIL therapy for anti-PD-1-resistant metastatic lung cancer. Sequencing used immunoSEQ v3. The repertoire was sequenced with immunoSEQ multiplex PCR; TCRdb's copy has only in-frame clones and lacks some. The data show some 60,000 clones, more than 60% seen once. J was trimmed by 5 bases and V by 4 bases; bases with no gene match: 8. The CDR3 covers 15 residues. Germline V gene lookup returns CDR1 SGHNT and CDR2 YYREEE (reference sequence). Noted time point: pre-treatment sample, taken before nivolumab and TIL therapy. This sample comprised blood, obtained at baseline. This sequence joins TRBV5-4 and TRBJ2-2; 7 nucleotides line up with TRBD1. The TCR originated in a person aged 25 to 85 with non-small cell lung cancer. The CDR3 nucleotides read TGTGCCAGCAGCCGAGGGGACAGAGGGACCGGGGAGCTGTTTTTT. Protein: CASSRGDRGTGELFF.